These T cell receptor beta chains were read from a single sample in a study of a mutant IDH1 vaccine in newly diagnosed glioma. Only in-frame clones appear in the TCRdb table, and some are missing; sequencing was by immunoSEQ multiplex PCR. This table has 60,000 to 85,000 clones, approximately 79% appearing once. This sample comprised PBMCs, obtained from a glioma patient treated with radiotherapy, temozolomide or both. The receptors originated from a man in his fifties or sixties with glioma. CDR3s include the opening cysteine and the closing phenylalanine or tryptophan. The order of the fields is J gene, V gene, D gene, CDR3 DNA, CDR3 protein. The D gene is left open where the match is weak.

>TRBJ1-4|TRBV6-1|-
TGTGCCAGCAGTGAATCGGGGGGGTGGGAAAAACTGTTTTTT
CASSESGGWEKLFF
>TRBJ1-5|TRBV6-1|-
TGTGCCAGCAGCCTCGAAGGGGGTATCAATCAGCCCCAGCATTTT
CASSLEGGINQPQHF
>TRBJ2-5|TRBV19|-
TGTGCCAGTAGTATGTCAAGGGGGTCGAGAGAGACCCAGTACTTC
CASSMSRGSRETQYF
>TRBJ2-2|TRBV6-5|-
TGTGCCAGCAGTGGGAGGGGGGAGCTGTTTTTT
CASSGRGELFF
>TRBJ1-2|TRBV27|TRBD1
TGTGCCAGCAGTCCAGGGACAGATTTTAACTATGGCTACACCTTC
CASSPGTDFNYGYTF
>TRBJ1-5|TRBV14|-
TGTGCCAGCAGCCAGGGCACCCAGCCCCAGCATTTT
CASSQGTQPQHF
>TRBJ2-1|TRBV4-2|TRBD2
TGTGCCAGCAGCCAAGTCCGAGCTAGCGGGGGGCCTAGCTCCTACAATGAGCAGTTCTTC
CASSQVRASGGPSSYNEQFF
>TRBJ1-4|TRBV20-1|-
TGCAGTGCTAGAGGGCCTGAAAAACTGTTTTTT
CSARGPEKLFF
>TRBJ1-2|TRBV7-9|TRBD1
TGTGCCAGCAGCTTCCCCGAGGGGACAGTTAATGGTAGGGGCTACACCTTC
CASSFPEGTVNGRGYTF
>TRBJ2-3|TRBV15|-
TGTGCCACCAGACTAGGGGGGTCAGATACGCAGTATTTT
CATRLGGSDTQYF
>TRBJ1-2|TRBV10-3|TRBD1
TGTGCCAACCTACAGGGGCAGGGCTATGGCTACACCTTC
CANLQGQGYGYTF
>TRBJ2-5|TRBV4-2|TRBD2
TGTGCCAGCAGCCCCCGGGCTAGCGGGGAGACCCAGTACTTC
CASSPRASGETQYF